This entry features one T cell receptor (beta chain) sequence. What it binds is unknown. Random hexamers primed reverse transcription of 0.5 to 1 ug RNA. One entry per CDR3 protein results from TCRdb running MiXCR on the immunoSEQ multiplex PCR reads. The sample contains 100,000 to 150,000 distinct CDR3 sequences, more than 80% of which appear only once. This entry comes from a study of CD8 T cells in Susac syndrome. The germline V gene encodes CDR1 SQVTM and CDR2 ANQGSEA. This CDR3 has 14 residues. V dropped 8 bases and J dropped 5; count of bases not matched to a gene: 6. Regarding the study as a whole: The relatively small number of individuals in the TCR sequencing and HLA analysis was acknowledged by the study.

While CD8+ and CD4+ T cells were isolated negatively, TEMRA cells were enriched by FACS. The sequence was collected from a human donor with multiple sclerosis. Sample: CD8+ T cells from PBMCs. The rearrangement uses TRBV29-1 and TRBJ2-2; TRBD2 matches 12 bases. The CDR3 DNA reads TGCAGCCTACTAGCGGGAGGAGGTACCGGGGAGCTGTTTTTT. It is translated as CSLLAGGGTGELFF.